This T cell receptor beta chain comes out of a study of CD8 T cells in Susac syndrome. General study findings and limits: The study's TCR sequencing and HLA analysis covered a relatively small number of individuals, and the study acknowledged this.

RNA, at roughly 0.45 to 1 ug, was reverse transcribed with random hexamers. The method of amplification for TCR beta CDR3 was immunoSEQ multiplex PCR, covering 54 Vbeta and 13 Jbeta. TCRdb recomputed calls from the immunoSEQ multiplex PCR reads with MiXCR, one row per CDR3 protein. Of 200,000 or so distinct CDR3 sequences in the sample, about 93% were seen once. In blood CD8+ and CD4+ T cells, TCR beta underwent sequencing. With 2 bases removed from V and 7 bases from J, the gap between germline ends came to 3 bases. CDR1 is MGHRA, CDR2 YSYEKL, per germline. This CDR3 is 12 amino acids long. On this clonotype itself: Its cognate antigen is unknown.

The chain has TRBV4-1 and TRBJ1-6; D is undetermined. Specimen: CD8+ T cells from PBMCs. The source is a human donor with multiple sclerosis. CDR3 nucleotides: TGCGCCAGCAGCCAATTAAATTCACCCCTCCACTTT. This encodes CASSQLNSPLHF.